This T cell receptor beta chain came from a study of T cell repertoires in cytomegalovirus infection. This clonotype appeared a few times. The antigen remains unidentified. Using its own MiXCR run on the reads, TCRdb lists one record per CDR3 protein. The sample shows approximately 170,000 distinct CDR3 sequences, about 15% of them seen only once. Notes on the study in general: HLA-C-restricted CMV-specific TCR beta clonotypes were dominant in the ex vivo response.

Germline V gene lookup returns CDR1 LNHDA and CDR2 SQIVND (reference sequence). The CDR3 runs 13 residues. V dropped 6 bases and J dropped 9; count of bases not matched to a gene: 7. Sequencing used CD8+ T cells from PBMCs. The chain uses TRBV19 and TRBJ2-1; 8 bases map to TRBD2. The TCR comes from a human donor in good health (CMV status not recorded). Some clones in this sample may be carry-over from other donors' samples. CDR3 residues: CASRRAGDLEQFF. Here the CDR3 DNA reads TGTGCCAGTAGGAGAGCGGGAGACCTTGAGCAGTTCTTC.